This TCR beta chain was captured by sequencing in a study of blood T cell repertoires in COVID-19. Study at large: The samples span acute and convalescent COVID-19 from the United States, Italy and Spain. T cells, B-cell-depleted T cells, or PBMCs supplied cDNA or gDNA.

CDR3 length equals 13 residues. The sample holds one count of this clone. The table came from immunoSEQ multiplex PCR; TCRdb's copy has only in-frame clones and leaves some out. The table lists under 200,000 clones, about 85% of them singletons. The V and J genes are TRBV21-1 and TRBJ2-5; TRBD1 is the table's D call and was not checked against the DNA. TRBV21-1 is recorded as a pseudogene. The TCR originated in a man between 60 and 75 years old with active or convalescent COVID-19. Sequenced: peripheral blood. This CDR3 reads CARCRDTQETQYF. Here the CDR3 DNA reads TGTGCCAGATGCCGGGACACCCAAGAGACCCAGTACTTC.